The TCR beta chain under discussion was sequenced for a study of kidney transplant recipient with SARS-CoV-2 infection. TCRdb redid the calling of the reads with MiXCR, one entry per CDR3 protein. The sample contains approximately 240,000 distinct CDR3 sequences, around 28% of which appear only once. This clonotype has ten or more counts. Germline loops: CDR1 MNHNY, CDR2 SVGAGI (reference sequence). V gave up 6 bases and J gave up 4 bases, with 19 bases separating them. The CDR3 consists of 15 residues. The rearrangement links TRBV6-6 to TRBJ2-7; D possibly uses TRBD1 or TRBD2 (7 bases each). The source is a young adult male patient who had COVID-19 and was a kidney transplant recipient. Some T cells may be transferred from the graft donor. The material was a blood sample, obtained at baseline and on day 111 from a kidney transplant recipient. The CDR3 DNA reads as TGTGCCAGCAGGCCTCGACAGGGACTAAGGTACGAGCAGTACTTC. Translating gives CASRPRQGLRYEQYF.